The 5 T cell receptor beta chains given below trace back to one sample, sequenced in a study of blood T cell repertoires in COVID-19. Assay used: immunoSEQ multiplex PCR; TCRdb lists only in-frame clones, some missing. The sample carries roughly 160,000 clones, approximately 85% recorded once. The sequencing input was peripheral blood. The receptor source for this set is a man of 80 years or more with COVID-19, enrolled during active disease.

This chain links TRBV19 with TRBJ2-1; D unclear. In germline, CDR1 is LNHDA, CDR2 SQIVND (reference sequence). The CDR3 loop spans 13 amino acids. The V end was cut by 0 bases, the J end by 5 bases, with 5 bases between. CDR3: CASSIDPDNEQFF. In DNA, the CDR3 is TGTGCCAGTAGTATAGACCCGGACAATGAGCAGTTCTTC.

This rearrangement joins TRBV25-1 to TRBJ1-2, with D possibly TRBD1 on 5 matching bases. This CDR3 is built from 14 residues. The germline gives CDR1 MGHDK, CDR2 SYGVNS. Trimming pared 10 bases from V and 4 bases from J, leaving 19 bases between. CDR3 sequence reads: CAITTADRRYGYTF. CDR3 sequence (DNA): TGTGCCATCACAACCGCAGACAGACGCTATGGCTACACCTTC.

V usage is TRBV3-1 (or the pseudogene TRBV3-2) and J usage is TRBJ2-7; 11 bases line up with TRBD2. Trimming cost V 1 base and J 2 bases; bases outside gene matches: 4. Germline lookup yields CDR1 LGHDT and CDR2 YNNKEL (reference sequence). The CDR3 runs to 16 residues. CDR3 sequence: CASSQGIAGGPYEQYF. CDR3 nucleotide sequence: TGTGCCAGCAGCCAAGGTATAGCGGGGGGGCCCTACGAGCAGTACTTC.

The J gene is TRBJ1-1, the V gene TRBV6-2 or TRBV6-3, with a tentative D call TRBD1 (6 bases). Germline CDR1 reads MNHEY; CDR2 reads SVGEGT. V lost 5 bases, J lost 7 bases, and 14 bases lay in between. The length of the CDR3 is 13 residues. CDR3 sequence: CASSLTNRVEAFF. DNA of the CDR3: TGTGCCAGCAGTCTCACAAACAGGGTTGAAGCTTTCTTT.

V usage is TRBV5-1 and J usage is TRBJ1-5; D not certain. The CDR3 extends over 14 amino acids. Looked up from germline, CDR1 is SGHRS and CDR2 is YFSETQ. The V end lost 0 bases, the J end lost 6 bases, and 10 bases lay between the germline ends. CDR3 residues: CASSLDSVSQPQHF. CDR3 in DNA: TGCGCCAGCAGCTTGGATTCGGTGAGTCAGCCCCAGCATTTT.